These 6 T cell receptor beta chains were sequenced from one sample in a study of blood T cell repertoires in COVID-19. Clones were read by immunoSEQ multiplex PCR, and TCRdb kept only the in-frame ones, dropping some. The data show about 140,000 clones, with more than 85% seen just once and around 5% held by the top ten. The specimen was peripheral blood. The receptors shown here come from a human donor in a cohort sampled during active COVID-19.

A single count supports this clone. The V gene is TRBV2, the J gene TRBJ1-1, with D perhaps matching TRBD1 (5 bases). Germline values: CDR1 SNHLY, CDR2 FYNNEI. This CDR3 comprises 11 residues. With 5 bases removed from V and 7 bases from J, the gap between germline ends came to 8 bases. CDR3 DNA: TGTGCCAGCAGTCAGGACAATGAAGCTTTCTTT. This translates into CASSQDNEAFF.

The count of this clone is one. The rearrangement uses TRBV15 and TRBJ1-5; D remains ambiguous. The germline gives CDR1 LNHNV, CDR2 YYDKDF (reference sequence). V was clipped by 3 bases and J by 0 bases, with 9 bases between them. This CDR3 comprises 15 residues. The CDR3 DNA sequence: TGTGCCACCAGCAGGGAGGTAAATAGCAATCAGCCCCAGCATTTT. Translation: CATSREVNSNQPQHF.

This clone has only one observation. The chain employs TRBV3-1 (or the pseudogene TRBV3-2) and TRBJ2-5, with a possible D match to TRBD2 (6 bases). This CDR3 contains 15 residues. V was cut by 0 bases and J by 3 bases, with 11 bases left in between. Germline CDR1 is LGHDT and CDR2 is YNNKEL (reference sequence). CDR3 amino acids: CASSQDRGGEETQYF. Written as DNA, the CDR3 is TGTGCCAGCAGCCAAGACCGGGGCGGGGAAGAGACCCAGTACTTC.

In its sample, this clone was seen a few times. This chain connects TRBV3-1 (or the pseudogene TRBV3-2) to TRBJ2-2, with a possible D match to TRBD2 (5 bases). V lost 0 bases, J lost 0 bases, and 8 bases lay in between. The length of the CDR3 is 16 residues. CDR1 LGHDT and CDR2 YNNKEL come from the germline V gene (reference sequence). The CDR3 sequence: CASSQEREANTGELFF. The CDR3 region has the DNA TGTGCCAGCAGCCAAGAACGGGAAGCGAACACCGGGGAGCTGTTTTTT.

CDR3 residues: CASGLGWDKKNIQYF. For the CDR3, the DNA is TGTGCCAGCGGCCTAGGATGGGACAAAAAAAACATTCAGTACTTC. The genes are TRBV21-1 and TRBJ2-4; the D call TRBD1 from the table was never checked on the DNA. TRBV21-1 is a known pseudogene. The CDR3 length is 15 residues.

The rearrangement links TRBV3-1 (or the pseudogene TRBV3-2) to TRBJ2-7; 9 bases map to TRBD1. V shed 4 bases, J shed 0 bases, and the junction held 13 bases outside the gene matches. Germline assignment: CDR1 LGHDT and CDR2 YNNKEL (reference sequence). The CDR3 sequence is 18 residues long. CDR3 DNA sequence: TGTGCCAGCAGCCGACCGGGACAGGGATCTTCCCTCTCCTACGAGCAGTACTTC. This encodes CASSRPGQGSSLSYEQYF.